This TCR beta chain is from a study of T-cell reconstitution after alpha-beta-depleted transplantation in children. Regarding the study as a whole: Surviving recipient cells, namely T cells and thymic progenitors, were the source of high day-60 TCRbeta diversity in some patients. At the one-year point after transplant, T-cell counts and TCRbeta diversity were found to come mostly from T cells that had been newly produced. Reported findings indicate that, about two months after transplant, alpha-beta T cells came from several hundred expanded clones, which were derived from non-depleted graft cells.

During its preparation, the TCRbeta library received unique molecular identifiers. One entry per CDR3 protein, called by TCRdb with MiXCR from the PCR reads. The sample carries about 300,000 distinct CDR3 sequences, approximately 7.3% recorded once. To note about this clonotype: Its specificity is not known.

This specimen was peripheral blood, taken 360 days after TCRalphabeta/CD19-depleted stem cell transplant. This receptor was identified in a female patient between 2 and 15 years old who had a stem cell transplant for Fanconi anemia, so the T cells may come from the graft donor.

In nucleotides, the CDR3 is TGTGCCAGCAGCCAACTGGAGTGGGGCACCGGGGAGCTGTTTTTT. Translating it yields CASSQLEWGTGELFF. The genes are TRBV3-1 and TRBJ2-2; D is ambiguous. The CDR3 has 15 amino acids. The germline V and J ends were trimmed by 2 bases and 4 bases, with 11 bases remaining between them. In germline, CDR1 is LGHDT, CDR2 YNNKEL (reference sequence).